A selection of T cell receptor beta chains follows, all from one sample in a study of blood T cell repertoires in COVID-19. Repertoires were generated with immunoSEQ multiplex PCR, while TCRdb's copy carries only in-frame clones and drops some. Of approximately 150,000 clones in the sample, 70% to 90% are singletons; the top ten hold about 2%. Sequencing was carried out using peripheral blood. These receptors were taken from a man between 65 and 85 years old with active COVID-19. Each CDR3 is given with its conserved first and last residue. The D gene is left open where the match is weak. Size is omitted from some rows. Given values are once, few, many or a class for expanded clones.

J gene	V gene	clone size	CDR3 length	D gene	CDR3 DNA	CDR3 protein
TRBJ1-3	TRBV11-2	.	15	.	TGTGCCAGCAGCGCCCAGGTCATTTCTGGAAACACCATATATTTT	CASSAQVISGNTIYF
TRBJ2-3	TRBV5-1	.	14	.	TGCGCCAGCAGTCCCGCGGCTAACACAGATACGCAGTATTTT	CASSPAANTDTQYF
TRBJ2-7	TRBV7-9	few	15	.	TGTGCCAGCAGCGGAAGGGACTGGAAATCCTACGAGCAGTACTTC	CASSGRDWKSYEQYF
TRBJ2-1	TRBV19	.	12	.	TGTGCCAGTAGTAATCGGAGATTGGAGCAGTTCTTC	CASSNRRLEQFF
TRBJ2-1	TRBV5-1	.	17	TRBD2	TGCGCCAGCAGCTTTTCTAGCGGGAGGGTTTCCTACAATGAGCAGTTCTTC	CASSFSSGRVSYNEQFF
TRBJ2-2	TRBV29-1	.	16	TRBD1	TGCAGCGTTGAAGGGGGGACAGGGATGAACACCGGGGAGCTGTTTTTT	CSVEGGTGMNTGELFF
TRBJ2-7	TRBV10-1	.	15	.	TGCGCCAGCAGGGAAAGGGAGAGGCGGCCCTACGAGCAGTACTTC	CASRERERRPYEQYF
TRBJ2-5	TRBV6-5	once	15	.	TGTGCCAGCAGTTACGGAAACGACAGGCTAGAGACCCAGTACTTC	CASSYGNDRLETQYF
TRBJ1-2	TRBV12-3/TRBV12-4	.	13	.	TGTGCCAGCAGTTTAGTCGGGAACGATGGCTACACCTTC	CASSLVGNDGYTF
TRBJ2-3	TRBV7-9	.	16	TRBD2	TGTGCCAGCACCACGGGTCTAGCGGGAGTATCAGATACGCAGTATTTT	CASTTGLAGVSDTQYF
TRBJ1-2	TRBV28	.	13	TRBD1	TGTGCCACCGGGACAGGGGGCCACTATGGCTACACCTTC	CATGTGGHYGYTF
TRBJ1-1	TRBV28	.	13	.	TGTGCCAGCAGTCCTCAGACAGTCACTGAAGCTTTCTTT	CASSPQTVTEAFF
TRBJ2-3	TRBV6-5	few	15	TRBD2	TGTGCCAGCAGTCCTCTAGCGGGAGACTTTGATACGCAGTATTTT	CASSPLAGDFDTQYF
TRBJ1-1	TRBV18	few	14	.	TGTGCCAGCTCCCGTGGAGGGCAAAACACTGAAGCTTTCTTT	CASSRGGQNTEAFF
TRBJ2-1	TRBV7-6	.	17	TRBD2	TGTGCCAGCAGCTCTCTAGCGGGAGGGGTATCCTACAATGAGCAGTTCTTC	CASSSLAGGVSYNEQFF
TRBJ1-2	TRBV6-2/TRBV6-3	.	12	.	TGTGCCAGCAGTTACGACAGGCGGGGCTACACCTTC	CASSYDRRGYTF
TRBJ1-4	TRBV6-5	once	15	TRBD1	TGTGCCAGCAGTCATCGGGACGCAGGGGGGAATGAACTGTTTTTT	CASSHRDAGGNELFF
TRBJ1-6	TRBV19	few	15	.	TGTGCCCTGAGGGGGGGCCCCCGCGGAAGTTCACCCCTCCACTTT	CALRGGPRGSSPLHF
TRBJ2-5	TRBV30	.	13	.	TGTGCCTGGATACCACCTAGAACGGAGACCCAGTACTTC	CAWIPPRTETQYF
TRBJ2-2	TRBV6-5	.	12	.	TGTGCCAGCAGTCAGAACACCGGGGAGCTGTTTTTT	CASSQNTGELFF
TRBJ2-2	TRBV5-5	.	17	TRBD2	TGTGCCAGCAGCCCCCGACTAGCGGGAGGCTTCACCGGGGAGCTGTTTTTT	CASSPRLAGGFTGELFF
TRBJ2-2	TRBV20-1	.	14	TRBD2	TGCAGTGCTAGTAGCGGGAGGGGACCCGGGGAGCTGTTTTTT	CSASSGRGPGELFF
TRBJ2-3	TRBV19	.	15	TRBD2	TGTGCCAGTAGTTCCAGCGGGAGGAGGACAGATACGCAGTATTTT	CASSSSGRRTDTQYF
TRBJ2-1	TRBV28	.	16	TRBD2	TGTGCCAGCAGTTCCGGGACTAGCCCCTCCTACAATGAGCAGTTCTTC	CASSSGTSPSYNEQFF
TRBJ1-1	TRBV5-4	.	15	TRBD1	TGTGCCAGCAGCTTCCGACAGGGGGCAGAGTCTGAAGCTTTCTTT	CASSFRQGAESEAFF
TRBJ1-6	TRBV20-1	.	15	.	TGCAGTGCTAGTCCGTTGGGGAGGGAACCCTCACCCCTCCACTTT	CSASPLGREPSPLHF
TRBJ1-3	TRBV6-1	.	14	.	TGTGCCAGCAGTGAAAGCGGAGGAGGAAACACCATATATTTT	CASSESGGGNTIYF
TRBJ1-1	TRBV5-4	few	14	.	TGTGCCAGCAGCTTGGGAGAGGGTCGGACTGGAGCTTTCTTT	CASSLGEGRTGAFF
TRBJ2-1	TRBV7-2	.	16	TRBD2	TGTGCCAGCAGCTTAGAAGCGGGAGTCACCTACAATGAGCAGTTCTTC	CASSLEAGVTYNEQFF
TRBJ2-3	TRBV11-2	.	13	.	TGTGCCAGCAGCTTTGGTGGAGCAGATACGCAGTATTTT	CASSFGGADTQYF
TRBJ2-2	TRBV5-6	few	16	.	TGTGCCAGCAGCTTTCGGGGGGCGCAAGTGACCGGGGAGCTGTTTTTT	CASSFRGAQVTGELFF
TRBJ1-1	TRBV6-5	.	13	TRBD1	TGTGCCAGCAGCAATGACAGGGGGACTGAAGCTTTCTTT	CASSNDRGTEAFF
TRBJ2-7	TRBV28	once	15	.	TGTGCCAGCAGTTTACGTGGGGCAGGTGCCTACGAGCAGTACTTC	CASSLRGAGAYEQYF
TRBJ2-1	TRBV11-2	.	17	TRBD2	TGTGCCAGCAGCAAGTCCGGGACTAGCGGTCCCTACAATGAGCAGTTCTTC	CASSKSGTSGPYNEQFF
TRBJ2-3	TRBV27	once	14	TRBD1	TGTGCCAGCAGCGAGGGGGCGGCGATTGATACGCAGTATTTT	CASSEGAAIDTQYF
TRBJ1-1	TRBV27	few	14	TRBD1	TGTGCCAGCAGTATGGACAGGGGGTACACTGAAGCTTTCTTT	CASSMDRGYTEAFF
TRBJ1-2	TRBV9	.	16	.	TGTGCCAGCAGCGTAGATTCAGGCCCGAGGACTAGCGGCTACACCTTC	CASSVDSGPRTSGYTF
TRBJ2-3	TRBV21-1	.	16	.	TGTGCCAGCAGCAAAGGAACGGGGAAGGGCACAGATACGCAGTATTTT	CASSKGTGKGTDTQYF
TRBJ2-1	TRBV28	.	15	TRBD2	TGTGCCAGCAGCTCAGCGGGAGCCTCCTACAATGAGCAGTTCTTC	CASSSAGASYNEQFF
TRBJ1-6	TRBV12-3/TRBV12-4	.	13	.	TGTGCCAGCAGTTTACAGGTGAAGTCACCCCTCCACTTT	CASSLQVKSPLHF
TRBJ1-2	TRBV4-1	.	16	TRBD1	TGCGCCAGCAGCTCTAAATCACAGGGGATTAACTATGGCTACACCTTC	CASSSKSQGINYGYTF
TRBJ2-6	TRBV28	.	15	.	TGTGCCAGCAGTCCCACAGGGACCGGGGCCAACGTCCTGACTTTC	CASSPTGTGANVLTF
TRBJ1-1	TRBV6-5	.	13	TRBD1	TGTGCCAGCAGTTCGGGACAGGGAACTGAAGCTTTCTTT	CASSSGQGTEAFF
TRBJ2-1	TRBV24-1	.	16	TRBD1	TGTGCCACCAGTGACTTGGGACAGGGGGCCTACAATGAGCAGTTCTTC	CATSDLGQGAYNEQFF
TRBJ2-5	TRBV4-3	once	15	TRBD1	TGCGCCAGCAGCCGATTGACAGGGGGCAGGGAGACCCAGTACTTC	CASSRLTGGRETQYF
TRBJ1-4	TRBV6-1	.	15	.	TGTGCCAGCAGTGAAGCTAGGGGCGTTAATGAAAAACTGTTTTTT	CASSEARGVNEKLFF
TRBJ1-6	TRBV28	.	11	.	TGTGCCACAGCGGACCGGACACCCCTCCACTTT	CATADRTPLHF
TRBJ2-5	TRBV24-1	once	13	.	TGTGCCACCAGTGACCTGTACCAAGAGACCCAGTACTTC	CATSDLYQETQYF
TRBJ2-7	TRBV28	once	13	.	TGTGCCAGCAGTTTGACAGTCTCCTACGAGCAGTACTTC	CASSLTVSYEQYF
TRBJ2-5	TRBV6-5	.	14	TRBD2	TGTGCCAGCAGCCTAGCGGGAGTGGTAGAGACCCAGTACTTC	CASSLAGVVETQYF
TRBJ2-3	TRBV15	.	17	TRBD2	TGTGCCACCAGCAGAGATCAGGGCGGGAGCCTGTCTGATACGCAGTATTTT	CATSRDQGGSLSDTQYF
TRBJ2-7	TRBV4-2	.	16	.	TGTGCCAGCAGCCAAGAGTTAGCGGATACCTCCTACGAGCAGTACTTC	CASSQELADTSYEQYF
TRBJ1-1	TRBV28	.	11	.	TGTGCCAGCTCTATGAACACTGAAGCTTTCTTT	CASSMNTEAFF
TRBJ2-7	TRBV6-6	.	15	TRBD2	TGTGCCAGCAGTATAGGACTAGCGCTCTCCTACGAGCAGTACTTC	CASSIGLALSYEQYF
TRBJ2-3	TRBV2	.	14	TRBD2	TGTGCCAGCAGTGTACGGGAGGGGGCAGATACGCAGTATTTT	CASSVREGADTQYF